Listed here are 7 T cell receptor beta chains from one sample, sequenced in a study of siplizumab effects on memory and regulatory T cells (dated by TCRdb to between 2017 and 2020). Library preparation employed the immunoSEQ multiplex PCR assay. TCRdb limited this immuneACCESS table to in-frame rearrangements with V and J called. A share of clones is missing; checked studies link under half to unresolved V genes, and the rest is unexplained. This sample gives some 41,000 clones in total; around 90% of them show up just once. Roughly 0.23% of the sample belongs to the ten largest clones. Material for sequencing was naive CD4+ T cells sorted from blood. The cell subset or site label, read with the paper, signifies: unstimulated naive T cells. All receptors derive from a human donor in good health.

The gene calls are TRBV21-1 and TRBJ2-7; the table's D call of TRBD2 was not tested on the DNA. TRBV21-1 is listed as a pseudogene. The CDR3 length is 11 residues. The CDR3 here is CASSPRYEQYF. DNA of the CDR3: TGTGCCAGCAGCCCCCGCTACGAGCAGTACTTC.

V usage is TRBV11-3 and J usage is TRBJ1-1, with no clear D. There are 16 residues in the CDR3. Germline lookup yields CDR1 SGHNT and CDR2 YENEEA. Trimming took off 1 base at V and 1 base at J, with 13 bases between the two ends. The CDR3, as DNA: TGTGCCAGCAGCTTAGCGGACCCCGGTCAGAACACTGAAGCTTTCTTT. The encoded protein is CASSLADPGQNTEAFF.

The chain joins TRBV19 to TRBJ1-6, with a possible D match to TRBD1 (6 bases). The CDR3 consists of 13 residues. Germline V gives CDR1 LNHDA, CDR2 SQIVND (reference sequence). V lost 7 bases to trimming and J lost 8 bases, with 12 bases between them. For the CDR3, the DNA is TGTGCCAGTACAGGGGTGCCTTATTCACCCCTCCACTTT. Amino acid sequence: CASTGVPYSPLHF.

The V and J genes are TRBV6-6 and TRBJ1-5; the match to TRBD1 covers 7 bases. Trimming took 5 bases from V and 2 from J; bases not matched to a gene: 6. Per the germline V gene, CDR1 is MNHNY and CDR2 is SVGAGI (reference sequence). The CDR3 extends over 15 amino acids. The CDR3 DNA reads TGTGCCAGCAGTCGAGACAGGGCAGGCAATCAGCCCCAGCATTTT. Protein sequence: CASSRDRAGNQPQHF.

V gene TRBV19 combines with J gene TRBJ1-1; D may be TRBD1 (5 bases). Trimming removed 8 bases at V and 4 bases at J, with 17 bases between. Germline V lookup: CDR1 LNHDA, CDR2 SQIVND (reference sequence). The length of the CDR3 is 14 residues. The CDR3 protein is CASEQEPLSTEAFF. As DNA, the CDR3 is TGTGCCAGTGAACAGGAGCCCCTTTCCACTGAAGCTTTCTTT.

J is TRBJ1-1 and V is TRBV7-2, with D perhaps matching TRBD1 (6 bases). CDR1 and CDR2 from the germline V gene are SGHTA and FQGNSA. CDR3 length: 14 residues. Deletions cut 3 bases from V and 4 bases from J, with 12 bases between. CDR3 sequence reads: CASSLGGGSTEAFF. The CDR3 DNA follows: TGTGCCAGCAGCTTGGGAGGGGGGAGCACTGAAGCTTTCTTT.

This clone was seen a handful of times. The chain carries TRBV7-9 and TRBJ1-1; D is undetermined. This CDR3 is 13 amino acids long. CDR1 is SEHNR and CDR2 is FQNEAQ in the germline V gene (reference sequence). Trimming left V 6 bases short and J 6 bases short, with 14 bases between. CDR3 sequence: CASSVLPDAEAFF. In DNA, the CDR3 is TGTGCCAGCAGTGTCCTTCCTGACGCTGAAGCTTTCTTT.